Listed here are 10 T cell receptor beta chains from one sample, sequenced in a study of cytomegalovirus exposure and HLA in healthy donors. This table comes from immunoSEQ multiplex PCR, and its TCRdb copy is limited to in-frame clones, with some not included. The table includes about 200,000 clones, approximately 86% detected once. The sample was PBMCs. All receptors derive from a woman under 30 in good health and CMV-seronegative.

This clone was observed once. The rearrangement uses TRBV7-9 and TRBJ2-5, with D perhaps matching TRBD2 (5 bases). The CDR3 spans 15 residues. Germline V gene lookup returns CDR1 SEHNR and CDR2 FQNEAQ (reference sequence). The V end lost 2 bases, the J end lost 2 bases, and 12 bases lay between the germline ends. DNA of the CDR3: TGTGCCAGCAGCTTATCCTGGGGAGCTCAAGAGACCCAGTACTTC. Protein product: CASSLSWGAQETQYF.

This chain joins TRBV6-1 and TRBJ2-3; TRBD2 matches 8 bases. With V trimmed by 7 bases and J by 5 bases, 5 bases remained unmatched. The CDR3 spans 13 residues. CDR1 MNHNS and CDR2 SASEGT come from the germline V gene. The DNA for the CDR3 is TGTGCCAGCACAGCGGGAGCGGGAGATACGCAGTATTTT. This codes for CASTAGAGDTQYF.

V usage is TRBV18 and J usage is TRBJ2-1, with TRBD2 identical over 13 bases. Germline V gene sequence: CDR1 KGHSH, CDR2 LQKENI. The ends lost 3 bases at V and 9 bases at J; junction bases unmatched: 5. This CDR3 has 15 amino acids. The CDR3 protein is CASSPLGLAGSEQFF. CDR3 DNA: TGTGCCAGCTCACCGTTGGGACTAGCGGGAAGTGAGCAGTTCTTC.

The table lists this clone with a few counts. This rearrangement joins TRBV2 to TRBJ1-5; possibly TRBD1 for D (5 bases). This CDR3 contains 16 residues. In germline, CDR1 is SNHLY, CDR2 FYNNEI. V lost 4 bases and J lost 1, with 14 bases in between. The CDR3 coding sequence is TGTGCCAGCAGTGTAGGGGTTCATTCCAGCAATCAGCCCCAGCATTTT. It encodes CASSVGVHSSNQPQHF. Variable domain in full (rest from reference TRBV2 and TRBJ1-5): EPEVTQTPSHQVTQMGQEVILRCVPISNHLYFYWYRQILGQKVEFLVSFYNNEISEKSEIFDDQFSVERPDGSNFTLKIRSTKLEDSAMYFCASSVGVHSSNQPQHFGDGTRLSIL.

V gene TRBV20-1 combines with J gene TRBJ2-1, with TRBD2 as a possible D gene (6 bases). The CDR3 has 11 amino acids. The germline CDR1 and CDR2 sequences are DFQATT and SNEGSKA (reference sequence). The V and J ends lost 6 bases and 6 bases respectively, with 9 bases between them. Here the CDR3 DNA reads TGCAGTGCCGTCGGGGGCAATGAGCAGTTCTTC. Its protein is CSAVGGNEQFF.

V is TRBV28 and J is TRBJ2-7, with 7 bases aligning to TRBD2. The CDR3 runs 15 residues. From germline, CDR1 is MDHEN and CDR2 SYDVKM. Germline trimming cut 3 bases from V and 4 bases from J; bases unmatched to any gene: 9. Here the CDR3 DNA reads TGTGCCAGCAGTTTCAGACGGCGGGAGAGGTACGAGCAGTACTTC. Its translation is CASSFRRRERYEQYF.

CDR3 residues: CASSLNRGWDTGELFF. In DNA form, the CDR3 reads TGCGCCAGCAGCTTGAACCGGGGGTGGGACACCGGGGAGCTGTTTTTT. This chain links TRBV5-1 with TRBJ2-2; D possibly corresponds to TRBD2 (6 bases). Trimming left V 1 base short and J 3 bases short, with 13 bases between. CDR1 and CDR2 from the germline V gene are SGHRS and YFSETQ. The CDR3 is 16 residues long.

The genes are TRBV4-1 and TRBJ2-1, with 8 nucleotides matching TRBD2. V dropped 5 bases and J dropped 4; count of bases not matched to a gene: 10. Germline V gene data show CDR1 as MGHRA and CDR2 as YSYEKL. CDR3 length equals 16 residues. CDR3 in amino acids: CASSADSGSPYNEQFF. CDR3 DNA: TGCGCCAGCAGCGCTGACAGCGGGAGCCCGTACAATGAGCAGTTCTTC.

The CDR3 protein is CATSREAGSNQPQHF. As DNA, the CDR3 is TGTGCCACCAGCAGAGAGGCGGGTAGCAATCAGCCCCAGCATTTT. J is TRBJ1-5 and V is TRBV15; unclear D gene. V lost 0 bases and J lost 0, with 6 bases in between. This CDR3 contains 15 residues. Germline V lookup: CDR1 LNHNV, CDR2 YYDKDF (reference sequence).

This clone turned up a few times. The rearrangement joins TRBV5-1 to TRBJ2-7, with TRBD2 matching over 7 bases. Germline CDR1 SGHRS, CDR2 YFSETQ. Trimming cost V 4 bases and J 6 bases; bases outside gene matches: 10. The CDR3 totals 14 residues. The CDR3 here is CASSKRDPSAEQYF. In nucleotides, the CDR3 is TGCGCCAGCAGCAAGCGGGACCCCAGCGCCGAGCAGTACTTC.